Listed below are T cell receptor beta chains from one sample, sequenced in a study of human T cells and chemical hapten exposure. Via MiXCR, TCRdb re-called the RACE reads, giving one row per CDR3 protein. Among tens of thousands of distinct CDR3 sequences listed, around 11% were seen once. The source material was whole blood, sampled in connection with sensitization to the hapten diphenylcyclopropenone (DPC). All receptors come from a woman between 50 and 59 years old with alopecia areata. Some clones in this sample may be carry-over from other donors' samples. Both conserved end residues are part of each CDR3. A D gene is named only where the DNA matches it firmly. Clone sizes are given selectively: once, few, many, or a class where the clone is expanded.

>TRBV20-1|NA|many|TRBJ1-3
CSARDTQRDNLPSSGNTIYF
TGCAGTGCTAGAGATACCCAGCGGGACAATCTACCCAGCTCTGGAAACACCATATATTTT
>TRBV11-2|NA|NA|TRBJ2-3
CASSLAPGGPRDTQYF
TGTGCCAGCAGCTTAGCCCCCGGGGGCCCGAGGGATACGCAGTATTTT
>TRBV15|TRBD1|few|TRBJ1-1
CATSRDRLMNTEAFF
TGTGCCACCAGTCGGGACAGGCTCATGAACACTGAAGCTTTCTTT
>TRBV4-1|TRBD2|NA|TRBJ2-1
CASSQFRLAGGYNEQFF
TGCGCCAGCAGCCAATTCCGACTAGCGGGGGGCTACAATGAGCAGTTCTTC
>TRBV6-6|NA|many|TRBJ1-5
CASSLKGDNQPQHF
TGTGCCAGCAGTTTAAAAGGAGACAATCAGCCCCAGCATTTT
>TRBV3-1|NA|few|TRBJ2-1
CASSRVRNEQFF
TGTGCCAGCAGTCGAGTTAGGAATGAGCAGTTCTTC
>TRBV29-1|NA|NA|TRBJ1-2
CSVARGGGGYTF
TGCAGCGTCGCCCGGGGGGGCGGCGGCTACACCTTC
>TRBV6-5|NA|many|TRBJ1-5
CASRDQGSGNQPQHF
TGTGCCAGCAGAGATCAGGGGTCAGGCAATCAGCCCCAGCATTTT
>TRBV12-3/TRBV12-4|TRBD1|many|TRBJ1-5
CASSNRGNQPQHF
TGTGCCAGCAGCAACAGGGGTAATCAGCCCCAGCATTTT
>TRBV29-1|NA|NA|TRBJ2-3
CSARGPTDTQYF
TGCAGCGCCAGGGGCCCCACAGATACGCAGTATTTT
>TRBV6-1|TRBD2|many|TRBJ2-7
CASSEAGLAEVTGHF
TGTGCCAGCAGTGAAGCGGGGCTAGCGGAGGTAACCGGCCACTTC
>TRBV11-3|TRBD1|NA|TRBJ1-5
CASSFSSGTEHYSNQPQHF
TGTGCCAGCAGCTTTTCCTCCGGGACAGAACATTATAGCAATCAGCCCCAGCATTTT
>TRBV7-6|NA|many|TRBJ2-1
CASSFEGAGSSYNEQFF
TGTGCCAGCAGCTTTGAGGGGGCGGGGAGCTCCTACAATGAGCAGTTCTTC
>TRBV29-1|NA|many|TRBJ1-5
CSVVQGNSNQPQHF
TGCAGCGTTGTACAGGGTAATAGCAATCAGCCCCAGCATTTT
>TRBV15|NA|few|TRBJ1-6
CATSRSRESYNSPLHF
TGTGCCACCAGTCGTTCTCGGGAAAGCTATAATTCACCCCTCCACTTT
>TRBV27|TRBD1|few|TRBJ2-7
CASIAPGQGADEQYF
TGTGCCAGCATCGCCCCGGGACAGGGGGCGGATGAGCAGTACTTC
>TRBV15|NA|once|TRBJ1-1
CATSLDSKNTEAFF
TGTGCCACCAGCCTCGACAGCAAGAACACTGAAGCTTTCTTT
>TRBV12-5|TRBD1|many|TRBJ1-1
CASAPGGGNTEAFF
TGTGCTAGTGCCCCAGGGGGCGGGAACACTGAAGCTTTCTTT
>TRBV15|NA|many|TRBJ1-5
CATSRLGASNQPQHF
TGTGCCACCAGCCGTCTCGGGGCTAGCAATCAGCCCCAGCATTTT
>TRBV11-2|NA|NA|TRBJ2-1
CASSPGGRAGYNEQFF
TGTGCCAGCAGCCCAGGGGGGAGGGCCGGATACAATGAGCAGTTCTTC
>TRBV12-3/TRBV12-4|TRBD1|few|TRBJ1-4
CASSQIIPGQGFREKLFF
TGTGCCAGCAGCCAAATCATCCCCGGACAGGGGTTTCGGGAAAAACTGTTTTTT
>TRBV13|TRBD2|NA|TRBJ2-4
CASSLRTSGDGDIQYF
TGTGCCAGCAGCTTACGGACTAGCGGGGACGGGGACATTCAGTACTTC
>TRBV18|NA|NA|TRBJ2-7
CASSPNAGREQYF
TGTGCCAGCTCACCGAACGCGGGACGCGAGCAGTACTTC
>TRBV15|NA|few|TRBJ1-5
CATSIRVFGQPQHF
TGTGCCACCAGCATAAGGGTGTTTGGACAGCCCCAGCATTTT
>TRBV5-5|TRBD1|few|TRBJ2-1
CASSVGQGSYNEQFF
TGTGCCAGCAGCGTCGGACAGGGTTCCTACAATGAGCAGTTCTTC
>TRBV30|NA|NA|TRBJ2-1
CAWVGVGYNEQFF
TGTGCCTGGGTGGGCGTGGGATACAATGAGCAGTTCTTC
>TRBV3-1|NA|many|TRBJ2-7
CASSQGRGSYEQYF
TGTGCCAGCAGCCAAGGACGCGGCTCCTACGAGCAGTACTTC
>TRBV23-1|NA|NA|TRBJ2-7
CASILGPEGTVGVEQYF
TGCGCCAGCATTCTGGGCCCGGAGGGGACCGTCGGGGTCGAGCAGTACTTC
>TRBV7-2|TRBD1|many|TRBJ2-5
CASSLKGQGSKAQYF
TGTGCCAGCAGCTTAAAGGGACAGGGGTCCAAGGCCCAGTACTTC
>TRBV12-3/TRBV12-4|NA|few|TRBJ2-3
CASSPEGARVSGTQYF
TGTGCCAGCAGCCCGGAGGGGGCGCGAGTGTCGGGTACGCAGTATTTT
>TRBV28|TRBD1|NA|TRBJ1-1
CASTGLGGNAYRGNTEAFF
TGTGCCAGCACAGGTTTAGGGGGCAACGCATATCGAGGGAACACTGAAGCTTTCTTT
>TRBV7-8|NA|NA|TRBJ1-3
CASSLTASGNTIYF
TGTGCCAGCAGCTTGACAGCCTCTGGAAACACCATATATTTT
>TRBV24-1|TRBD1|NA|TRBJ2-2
CATRGTGVATGELFF
TGTGCCACCAGGGGGACAGGGGTGGCCACCGGGGAGCTGTTTTTT
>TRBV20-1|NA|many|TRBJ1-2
CSARDPNGYGYTF
TGCAGTGCTAGAGATCCAAACGGATATGGCTACACCTTC
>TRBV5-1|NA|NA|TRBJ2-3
CASSLDAITQYF
TGCGCCAGCAGCTTGGATGCTATTACGCAGTATTTT
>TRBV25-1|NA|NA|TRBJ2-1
CASSELNEQFF
TGTGCCAGCAGTGAACTGAATGAGCAGTTCTTC
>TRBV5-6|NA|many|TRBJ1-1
CASSLVRGPNTEAFF
TGTGCCAGCAGCTTGGTCAGGGGACCGAACACTGAAGCTTTCTTT
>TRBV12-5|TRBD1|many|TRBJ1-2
CASGRDRVYGYTF
TGTGCTAGTGGACGGGACAGGGTATATGGCTACACCTTC
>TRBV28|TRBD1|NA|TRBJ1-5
CASRDRGPDQPQHF
TGTGCCAGCAGGGACAGGGGGCCGGATCAGCCCCAGCATTTT
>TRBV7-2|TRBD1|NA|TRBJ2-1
CACRGGQGSYNEQFF
TGTGCCTGCCGGGGGGGACAGGGGTCCTACAATGAGCAGTTCTTC
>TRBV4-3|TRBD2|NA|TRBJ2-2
CASSRMTSGGANTGELFF
TGCGCCAGCAGCCGCATGACTAGCGGGGGTGCGAACACCGGGGAGCTGTTTTTT
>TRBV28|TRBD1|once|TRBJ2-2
CASTFPGQDTGELFF
TGTGCCAGCACTTTCCCCGGACAGGACACCGGGGAGCTGTTTTTT
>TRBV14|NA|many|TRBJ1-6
CASSPRGYNSPLHF
TGTGCCAGCAGCCCCCGGGGCTATAATTCACCCCTCCACTTT
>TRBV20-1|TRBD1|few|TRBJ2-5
CSATGTGGRETQYF
TGCAGTGCAACCGGGACAGGGGGTAGGGAGACCCAGTACTTC
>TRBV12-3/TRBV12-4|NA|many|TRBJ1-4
CASSPGERGGEKLFF
TGTGCCAGCAGTCCCGGGGAGAGGGGTGGGGAAAAACTGTTTTTT
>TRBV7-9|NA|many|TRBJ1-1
CASSPRTANTEAFF
TGTGCCAGCAGCCCCCGGACAGCGAACACTGAAGCTTTCTTT
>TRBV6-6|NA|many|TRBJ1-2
CASTGTAGGYTF
TGTGCCAGCACCGGGACTGCCGGAGGCTACACCTTC
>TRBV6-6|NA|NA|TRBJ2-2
CASSYEGTGELFF
TGTGCCAGCAGTTACGAGGGCACCGGGGAGCTGTTTTTT
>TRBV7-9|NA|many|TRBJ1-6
CASSLNGQRFGDSPLHF
TGTGCCAGCAGCTTGAACGGACAGCGTTTTGGAGACTCGCCCCTCCACTTT
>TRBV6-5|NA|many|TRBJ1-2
CASSSLYGYTF
TGTGCCAGCAGTTCCCTCTATGGCTACACCTTC
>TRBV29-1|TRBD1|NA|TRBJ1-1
CSVLDRRKMNTEAFF
TGCAGCGTTCTGGACAGGAGGAAGATGAACACTGAAGCTTTCTTT
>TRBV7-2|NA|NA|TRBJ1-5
CASRITTGDQPQHF
TGTGCCAGCAGAATAACGACAGGCGATCAGCCCCAGCATTTT
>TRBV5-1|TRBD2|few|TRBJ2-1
CASSPTGLENNEQFF
TGCGCCAGCAGCCCCACGGGACTAGAAAACAATGAGCAGTTCTTC
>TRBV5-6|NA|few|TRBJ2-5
CASSLANIPTGQETQYF
TGTGCCAGCAGCTTGGCCAATATTCCGACAGGACAAGAGACCCAGTACTTC
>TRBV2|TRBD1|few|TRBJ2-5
CASRAPRQGQETQYF
TGTGCCAGCAGAGCTCCACGACAGGGACAAGAGACCCAGTACTTC
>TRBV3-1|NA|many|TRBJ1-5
CASSRGDKQPQHF
TGTGCCAGCAGCCGGGGGGATAAACAGCCCCAGCATTTT
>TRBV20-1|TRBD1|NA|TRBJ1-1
CSAWTGPSLNTEAFF
TGCAGTGCTTGGACAGGGCCTAGCCTGAACACTGAAGCTTTCTTT
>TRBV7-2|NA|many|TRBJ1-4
CASSLAGFNEKLFF
TGTGCCAGCAGCTTAGCAGGGTTCAATGAAAAACTGTTTTTT
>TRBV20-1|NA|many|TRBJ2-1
CSARVRAGNEQFF
TGCAGTGCTAGAGTGAGGGCCGGCAATGAGCAGTTCTTC
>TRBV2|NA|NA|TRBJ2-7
CASRGWAYYEQYF
TGTGCCAGCAGGGGGTGGGCCTACTACGAGCAGTACTTC